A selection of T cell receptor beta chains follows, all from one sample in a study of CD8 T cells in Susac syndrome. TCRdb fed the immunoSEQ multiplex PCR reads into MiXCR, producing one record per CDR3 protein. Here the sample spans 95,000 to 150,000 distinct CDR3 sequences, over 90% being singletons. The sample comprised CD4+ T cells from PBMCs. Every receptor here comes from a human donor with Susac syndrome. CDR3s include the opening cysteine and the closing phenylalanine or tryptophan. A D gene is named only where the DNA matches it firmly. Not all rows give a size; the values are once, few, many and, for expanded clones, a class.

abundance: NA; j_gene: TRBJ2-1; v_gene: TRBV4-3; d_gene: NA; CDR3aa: CASSQDQWETRNEQFF; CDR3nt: TGCGCCAGCAGCCAAGACCAATGGGAGACTCGTAATGAGCAGTTCTTC
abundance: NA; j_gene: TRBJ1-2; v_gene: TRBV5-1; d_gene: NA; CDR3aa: CASSLVGRDGYTF; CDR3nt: TGCGCCAGCAGCTTGGTAGGGAGGGATGGCTACACCTTC
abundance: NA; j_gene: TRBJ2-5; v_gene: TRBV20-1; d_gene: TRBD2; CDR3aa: CSAKTTSGSGETQYF; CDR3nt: TGCAGTGCTAAAACGACTAGCGGGAGCGGAGAGACCCAGTACTTC
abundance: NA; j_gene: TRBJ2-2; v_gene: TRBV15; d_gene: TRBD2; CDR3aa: CATSRDRGLAGFDGELFF; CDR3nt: TGTGCCACCAGCAGAGATCGGGGACTAGCGGGATTCGACGGGGAGCTGTTTTTT
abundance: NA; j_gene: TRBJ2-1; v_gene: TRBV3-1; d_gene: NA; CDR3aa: CASSHNQRGQFF; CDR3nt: TGTGCCAGCAGCCATAACCAGAGGGGGCAGTTCTTC
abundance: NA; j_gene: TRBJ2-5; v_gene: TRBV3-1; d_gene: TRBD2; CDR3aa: CASSRPGLGSETQYF; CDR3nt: TGTGCCAGCAGCCGACCGGGACTAGGTTCGGAGACCCAGTACTTC
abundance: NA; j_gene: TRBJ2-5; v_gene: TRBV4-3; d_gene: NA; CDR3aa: CASSQLVSETQYF; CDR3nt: TGCGCCAGCAGCCAACTGGTATCGGAGACCCAGTACTTC
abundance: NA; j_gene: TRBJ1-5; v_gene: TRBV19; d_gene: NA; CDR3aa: CASSIVSRGVDQPQHF; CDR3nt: TGTGCCAGTAGTATAGTCTCCAGGGGAGTAGATCAGCCCCAGCATTTT
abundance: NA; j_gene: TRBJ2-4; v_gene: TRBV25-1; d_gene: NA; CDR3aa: CASSEAGKNIQYF; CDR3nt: TGTGCCAGCAGTGAAGCCGGGAAAAACATTCAGTACTTC
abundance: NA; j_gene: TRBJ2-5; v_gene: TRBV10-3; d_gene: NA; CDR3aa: CAISADTQETQYF; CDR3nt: TGTGCCATCAGCGCCGACACACAAGAGACCCAGTACTTC
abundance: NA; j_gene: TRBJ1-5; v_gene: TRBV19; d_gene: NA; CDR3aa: CASSGFNSNQPQHF; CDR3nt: TGTGCCAGTTCAGGATTCAATAGCAATCAGCCCCAGCATTTT
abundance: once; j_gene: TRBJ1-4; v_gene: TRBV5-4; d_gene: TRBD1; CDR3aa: CASSVPGQGNEKLFF; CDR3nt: TGTGCCAGCAGCGTACCGGGACAGGGTAATGAAAAACTGTTTTTT
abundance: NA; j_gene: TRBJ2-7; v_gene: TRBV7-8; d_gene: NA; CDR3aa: CASSLGGSLAFEQYF; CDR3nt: TGTGCCAGCAGCTTAGGGGGTTCTCTAGCTTTCGAGCAGTACTTC
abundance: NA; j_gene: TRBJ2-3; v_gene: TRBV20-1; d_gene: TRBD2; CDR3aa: CSAPTSGSVNLYF; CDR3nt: TGCAGTGCCCCGACTAGCGGGAGTGTAAACTTGTATTTT
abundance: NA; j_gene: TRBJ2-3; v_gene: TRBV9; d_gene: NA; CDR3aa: CASSTPLRSRDLTDTQYF; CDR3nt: TGTGCCAGCAGCACCCCTTTGAGGTCTCGGGACCTCACAGATACGCAGTATTTT
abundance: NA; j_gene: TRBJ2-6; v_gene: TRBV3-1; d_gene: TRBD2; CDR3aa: CASKREDGANVLTF; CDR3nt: TGTGCCAGCAAGCGGGAGGATGGGGCCAACGTCCTGACTTTC
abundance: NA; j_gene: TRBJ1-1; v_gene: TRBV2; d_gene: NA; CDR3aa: CASSEARGKTEAFF; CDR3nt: TGTGCCAGCAGTGAAGCCCGGGGGAAGACTGAAGCTTTCTTT
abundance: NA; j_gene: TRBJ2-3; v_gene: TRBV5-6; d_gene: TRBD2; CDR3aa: CASRPSGRGTDTQYF; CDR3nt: TGTGCCAGCAGACCGAGCGGGAGGGGCACAGATACGCAGTATTTT
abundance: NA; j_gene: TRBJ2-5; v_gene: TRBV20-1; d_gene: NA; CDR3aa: CSARKTGRETQYF; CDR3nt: TGCAGTGCTAGAAAGACAGGGAGGGAGACCCAGTACTTC
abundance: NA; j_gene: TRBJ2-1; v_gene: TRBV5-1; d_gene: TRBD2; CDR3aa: CASSLRTSRYSYNEQFF; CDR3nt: TGCGCCAGCAGCTTGAGGACTAGTCGATACTCCTACAATGAGCAGTTCTTC
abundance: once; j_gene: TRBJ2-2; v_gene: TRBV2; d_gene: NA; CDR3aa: CASRRVGAGELFF; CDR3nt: TGTGCCAGCCGGAGGGTCGGAGCCGGGGAGCTGTTTTTT
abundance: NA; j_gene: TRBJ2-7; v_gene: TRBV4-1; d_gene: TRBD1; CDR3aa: CASSQATGTGTPYEQYF; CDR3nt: TGCGCCAGCAGCCAGGCGACCGGGACAGGGACTCCCTACGAGCAGTACTTC
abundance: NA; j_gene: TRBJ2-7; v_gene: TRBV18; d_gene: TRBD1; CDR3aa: CASSNLQGNPKGDEQYF; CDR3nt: TGTGCCAGCTCAAACTTACAGGGGAATCCAAAAGGAGACGAGCAGTACTTC
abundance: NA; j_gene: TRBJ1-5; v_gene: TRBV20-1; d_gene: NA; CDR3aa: CSASRGSNAQPQHF; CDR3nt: TGCAGTGCTAGTAGAGGGAGTAACGCACAGCCCCAGCATTTT
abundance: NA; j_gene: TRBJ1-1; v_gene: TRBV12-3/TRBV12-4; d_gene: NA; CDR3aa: CASSLLPSEAFF; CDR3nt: TGTGCCAGCAGTTTGCTACCCAGTGAAGCTTTCTTT
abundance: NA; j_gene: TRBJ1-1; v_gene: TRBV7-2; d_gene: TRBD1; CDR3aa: CASSLTGGYTEAFF; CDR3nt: TGTGCCAGCAGCTTGACAGGGGGATACACTGAAGCTTTCTTT
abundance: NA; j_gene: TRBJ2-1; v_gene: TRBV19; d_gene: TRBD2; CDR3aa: CASRKGLAGGGEQFF; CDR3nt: TGTGCCAGTAGAAAGGGACTAGCGGGAGGAGGTGAGCAGTTCTTC
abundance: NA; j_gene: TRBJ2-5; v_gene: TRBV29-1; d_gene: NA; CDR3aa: CSVEPHRSQETQYF; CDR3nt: TGCAGCGTTGAGCCCCACAGGTCACAAGAGACCCAGTACTTC
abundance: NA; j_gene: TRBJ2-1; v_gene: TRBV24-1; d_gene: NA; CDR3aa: CATSGFGGNEQFF; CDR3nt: TGTGCCACCAGTGGGTTCGGTGGCAATGAGCAGTTCTTC
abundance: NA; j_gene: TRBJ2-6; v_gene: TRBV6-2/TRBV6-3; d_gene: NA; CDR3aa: CASKMDSTGANVLTF; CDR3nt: TGTGCCAGCAAAATGGACAGCACTGGGGCCAACGTCCTGACTTTC
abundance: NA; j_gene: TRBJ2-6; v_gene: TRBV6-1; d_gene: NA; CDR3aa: CASSRTGKGSRSGANVLTF; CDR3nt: TGTGCCAGCAGTCGTACAGGGAAAGGATCTCGGTCTGGGGCCAACGTCCTGACTTTC
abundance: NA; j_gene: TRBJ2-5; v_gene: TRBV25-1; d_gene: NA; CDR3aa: CASSGRGGPNQETQYF; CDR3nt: TGTGCCAGCAGTGGACGTGGCGGGCCGAACCAAGAGACCCAGTACTTC
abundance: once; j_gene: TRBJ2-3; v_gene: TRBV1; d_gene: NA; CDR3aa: CTSTEATSGTGDTQYF; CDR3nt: TGCACCAGCACCGAGGCGACTAGCGGGACGGGCGATACGCAGTATTTT